This entry describes one T cell receptor (beta chain). This clonotype was observed at least ten times. Its antigen is unknown. Base qualities are missing; no much larger clone stands one base away. The time point label of this sample denotes: pre-sensitization, week 0. The meaning of the sample's treatment or condition label: therapeutic diphenylcyclopropenone sensitization with weekly scalp DPC. At each patch-test visit, blood was drawn before the patch test was applied. Eligible patients were aged 18 to 70, diagnosed with alopecia, deemed suitable for DPC therapy, and excluded if pregnant. Total RNA was extracted from unfractionated whole blood that had been collected in Tempus Blood RNA tubes. This specimen comes from a study of human T cells and chemical hapten exposure (dated by TCRdb to the early 2020s). About the full investigation: For sensitization, 2% DPC in acetone was applied to an approximately 2 cm by approximately 2 cm area of upper inner arm skin. Throughout the approximately 22-week study period, patients were also given weekly therapeutic DPC doses on the scalp. Patch tests used Finn chambers with 0.01% DPC on the upper back, scored after 6 days by International Contact Dermatitis Research Group standards. Most of the patients in the cohort were female, and the cohort covered alopecia areata with under or over 50% scalp involvement, alopecia totalis and alopecia universalis. Libraries were pooled for sequencing, and per-sample TCR yields varied mainly because of small differences in library volumes within the pool. The study tracked peripheral blood TCR repertoire changes in vivo during primary and secondary sensitization to the hapten diphenylcyclopropenone (DPC) in alopecia patients. Blood was sampled from patients pre-sensitization (week 0) and at 2, 6 and about 24 weeks after DPC sensitization. Blood for TCR sequencing was provided by twenty-nine alopecia patients at one to four time points (pre-sensitization, 2, 6 and 24 weeks). General study outcomes and caveats: Patch test score was positively correlated with the number of PT1 expanded TCRs, with significance at thresholds 8, 16 and 32 but not at 4. All patients had alopecia, a presumed autoimmune disease, so their immune response might differ from that of healthy individuals. After repeated subsampling, the strength of the expansion versus patch-test correlation and the threshold at which it became significant changed. Compared with pre-sensitization or healthy control sets, expanded TCRs formed significantly more large CDR3 similarity clusters, which is consistent with antigen-driven responses. The number of TCRs above 1 in 1000 frequency did not change with DPC sensitization; there was no evidence of global repertoire structure alterations.

Preparation of the library involved RACE. Data came from a NextSeq 500. During library preparation, unique molecular identifiers were attached to individual cDNA molecules so that TCRs could be counted quantitatively and reproducibly. Each blood RNA sample was used to sequence both TCR alpha and TCR beta chains. The paper's processing steps were these. Samples had a median of 95,638 TCRs, with a range from 23,224 to 690,600. The Decombinator software suite was used to annotate the V, J and CDR3 of the TCR reads. For PS versus PT1 abundance plots, all samples were subsampled to the same number of TCRs (28,000). TCRs were defined as expanded if absent before sensitization and observed at least eight times at the 2-week time point. TCRdb ran its own pipeline on the public reads, namely fastp trimming at Q25 and MiXCR clone calling, and kept in-frame beta chains. A single entry per CDR3 protein holds the most common genes and DNA from its merged rows. The V and J calls reflect TCRdb's pipeline rather than the authors' work. This sample is represented by under 400,000 distinct CDR3 sequences; 4.5% to 5.5% of them were singletons. Of the sample, around 2.6% falls within the top ten clones.

The CDR3 measures 14 amino acids from cysteine to phenylalanine. The kept DNA is CDR3 alone, 42 bases in frame from the first base. The germline V gene specifies LGHNA as CDR1 and YSLEER as CDR2. The trim is 3 bases for V and 3 bases for J, with a gap of 11 bases between the germline ends. The TCR comes from a woman aged 45 to 65 with alopecia areata. Some clones in this sample may be carry-over from other donors' samples. Recombination connected TRBV4-3 to TRBJ1-1; no D gene call is confident. Source: whole blood, taken in connection with sensitization to the hapten diphenylcyclopropenone (DPC). CDR3 region: CASSQADTYTEAFF. In nucleotide form, the sequence is TGCGCCAGCAGCCAGGCCGACACCTACACTGAAGCTTTCTTT.